Below, 20 T cell receptor beta chains from the same sample are listed, as sequenced in a study of cytomegalovirus exposure and HLA in healthy donors. Primers for the PCR totalled 60 Vbeta and 13 Jbeta. The data were produced by immunoSEQ multiplex PCR, yet TCRdb's version contains in-frame clones alone and is incomplete. The sample records more than 95,000 clones, roughly 79% being singletons. Sequenced material: PBMCs. These receptors all stem from a woman younger than 30 in good health and CMV-seronegative.

The CDR3: CASSASPGAQETQYF. In DNA, the CDR3 is TGTGCCAGCAGCGCCAGTCCAGGGGCCCAAGAGACCCAGTACTTC. This rearrangement joins TRBV6-6 to TRBJ2-5, with a weak D call TRBD1 (6 bases). There are 15 residues in the CDR3. V was clipped by 6 bases and J by 1 base, with 15 bases between them. Germline CDR1 and CDR2: MNHNY and SVGAGI (reference sequence).

V gene TRBV7-3 combines with J gene TRBJ1-1; TRBD1 aligns across 8 bases. CDR1 is SGHTA, CDR2 FQGTGA, per germline. This CDR3 comprises 13 residues. V lost 5 bases to trimming and J lost 4 bases; unmatched junction nucleotides: 3. The DNA for the CDR3 is TGTGCCAGCAGCGCCACAGGGGGCACTGAAGCTTTCTTT. This sequence encodes CASSATGGTEAFF.

As regards this clone: Compared with germline, one end of the junction differs, possibly owing to a read error. The chain employs TRBV2 and TRBJ1-1, with TRBD1 matching 9 bases. CDR1 is SNHLY, CDR2 FYNNEI, per germline. This CDR3 is built from 11 residues. The CDR3 DNA is TGTGCCAGCAAAACAGGGGGCCGGCCCTCCTTT. It translates to CASKTGGRPSF. The full variable domain, in which reference TRBV2 and TRBJ1-1 provide the parts outside the CDR3, is EPEVTQTPSHQVTQMGQEVILRCVPISNHLYFYWYRQILGQKVEFLVSFYNNEISEKSEIFDDQFSVERPDGSNFTLKIRSTKLEDSAMYFCASKTGGRPSFGQGTRLTVV.

V is TRBV28 and J is TRBJ2-7, with 9 bases matching TRBD1. CDR3 length: 15 amino acids. Germline loops: CDR1 MDHEN, CDR2 SYDVKM. Losses at the gene ends were 6 bases for V and 0 bases for J; bases not matched to a gene: 6. CDR3 in DNA: TGTGCCAGCAGAGGGACAGGGAAGAGCTCCTACGAGCAGTACTTC. Translating it yields CASRGTGKSSYEQYF.

V usage is TRBV28 and J usage is TRBJ1-1; D uncertain. The CDR3 spans 14 residues. Trimming removed 5 bases from V and 1 base from J, with 11 bases in between. From germline, CDR1 is MDHEN and CDR2 SYDVKM. CDR3 in amino acids: CASSTYRENTEAFF. For the CDR3, the DNA is TGTGCCAGCAGTACCTACCGAGAGAACACTGAAGCTTTCTTT.

The chain has TRBV4-1 and TRBJ2-5; perhaps TRBD2 as D (6 bases). Trimming pared 0 bases from V and 1 base from J, leaving 9 bases between. There are 15 residues in the CDR3. CDR1 and CDR2 from the germline V gene are MGHRA and YSYEKL. DNA of the CDR3: TGCGCCAGCAGCCAAGATGTAGCGGCCCAAGAGACCCAGTACTTC. This sequence encodes CASSQDVAAQETQYF.

This clone is a singleton in its sample. This sequence joins TRBV6-5 and TRBJ1-1; 9 nucleotides agree with TRBD1. V trimming: 6 bases; J trimming: 3 bases; junction bases outside the gene matches: 5. Per germline, CDR1 MNHEY and CDR2 SVGAGI. The CDR3 loop spans 14 amino acids. The CDR3 region has the DNA TGTGCCAGCAGGACTGGGACAGGGTACACTGAAGCTTTCTTT. It translates to CASRTGTGYTEAFF.

In its sample, this clone was seen a few times. V gene TRBV7-9 combines with J gene TRBJ2-7, with D perhaps TRBD1 (5 bases). The CDR3 is made up of 15 amino acids. Germline values: CDR1 SEHNR, CDR2 FQNEAQ (reference sequence). V shed 4 bases and J shed 2 bases, with 15 bases lying between them. In nucleotides, the CDR3 is TGTGCCAGCAGCTCAAAGCCAGGGTATCCCTACGAGCAGTACTTC. This sequence encodes CASSSKPGYPYEQYF. The variable domain in full, completed from reference TRBV7-9 and TRBJ2-7, reads DTGVSQNPRHKITKRGQNVTFRCDPISEHNRLYWYRQTLGQGPEFLTYFQNEAQLEKSRLLSDRFSAERPKGSFSTLEIQRTEQGDSAMYLCASSSKPGYPYEQYFGPGTRLTVT.

J is TRBJ1-1 and V is TRBV27, with 7 bases that match TRBD1. J gave up 3 bases and V 2 bases, and 12 bases lay outside the gene matches. Germline CDR1 is MNHEY and CDR2 is SMNVEV (reference sequence). The CDR3 is made up of 17 amino acids. For the CDR3, the DNA is TGTGCCAGCAGTTTACGCCCGACAGGGTATTCGTACACTGAAGCTTTCTTT. Its translation: CASSLRPTGYSYTEAFF.

V gene TRBV4-1 combines with J gene TRBJ2-7; possibly TRBD1 for D (6 bases). Trimming took 3 bases from V and 6 from J, leaving 15 bases between them. Per the germline V gene, CDR1 is MGHRA and CDR2 is YSYEKL. The CDR3 contains 14 residues. DNA for the CDR3: TGCGCCAGCAGCCATGTGGGACAAGAGTCCGAGCAGTACTTC. Encoded protein: CASSHVGQESEQYF.

This clone turned up a few times. The chain links TRBV4-1 to TRBJ2-4; D is possibly TRBD2 (5 bases). CDR3 length: 15 residues. V lost 4 bases and J 4 bases, leaving 14 bases between the germline ends. CDR1 and CDR2 (germline): MGHRA, YSYEKL. This CDR3 is CASSPGPRGKNIQYF. The CDR3 DNA reads as TGCGCCAGCAGCCCCGGGCCACGGGGAAAAAACATTCAGTACTTC.

This chain's CDR3 is CASSLRVAREQYF. CDR3 in DNA: TGTGCCAGCAGCTTGCGGGTGGCTAGGGAGCAGTACTTC. The chain is built from TRBV5-4 and TRBJ2-7; D remains unclear. Between the trimmed V and J ends, which lost 1 base and 7 bases, there was a span of 12 bases. The germline CDR1 and CDR2 sequences are SGHNT and YYREEE (reference sequence). The CDR3 spans 13 residues.

This clone turned up a few times. V gene TRBV29-1 combines with J gene TRBJ1-2; 7 bases agree with TRBD1. CDR3 length: 13 amino acids. V shed 7 bases, J shed 1 base, and the junction held 6 bases outside the gene matches. CDR1 and CDR2 (germline): SQVTM, ANQGSEA. The CDR3 sequence: CSGRDSDNYGYTF. The DNA of the CDR3 is TGCAGCGGCCGGGACAGCGATAACTATGGCTACACCTTC.

The chain combines TRBV6-4 with TRBJ2-3; TRBD1 agrees at 9 bases. Germline loops: CDR1 MRHNA, CDR2 SNTAGT. This CDR3 is 13 amino acids long. V dropped 6 bases and J dropped 3; count of bases not matched to a gene: 1. CDR3: CASRGQGTDTQYF. The DNA for the CDR3 is TGTGCCAGCAGAGGACAGGGGACAGATACGCAGTATTTT.

The V call is TRBV5-4, the J call TRBJ2-5; D is perhaps TRBD2 (6 bases). Trimming left V 4 bases short and J 5 bases short, with 18 bases between. CDR3 length equals 15 residues. The germline gives CDR1 SGHNT, CDR2 YYREEE (reference sequence). The CDR3 reads CASSPPGVSVETQYF. DNA for the CDR3: TGTGCCAGCAGCCCCCCGGGAGTAAGCGTGGAGACCCAGTACTTC.

The genes are TRBV6-5 and TRBJ2-2, with 9 bases matching TRBD1. V dropped 3 bases and J dropped 7; count of bases not matched to a gene: 3. Germline CDR1 is MNHEY and CDR2 is SVGAGI. This CDR3 has 14 residues. CDR3 sequence reads: CASSYHRGLGELFF. Here the CDR3 DNA reads TGTGCCAGCAGTTATCACAGGGGGCTCGGGGAGCTGTTTTTT.

The chain carries TRBV19 and TRBJ1-2; possibly TRBD1 for D (5 bases). Trimming removed 1 base from V and 5 bases from J, with 11 bases in between. Germline CDR1 LNHDA, CDR2 SQIVND (reference sequence). The CDR3 loop spans 14 amino acids. The CDR3 sequence: CASSIVGRVYGYTF. CDR3 nucleotides: TGTGCCAGTAGTATAGTAGGCAGGGTTTATGGCTACACCTTC.

This chain connects TRBV19 to TRBJ1-5, with 8 bases that match TRBD1. Germline V lookup: CDR1 LNHDA, CDR2 SQIVND (reference sequence). The CDR3 is 17 residues long. Trimming took 3 bases from V and 4 from J; bases not matched to a gene: 11. CDR3 sequence (DNA): TGTGCCAGTAGTATCCCAGGGGGCCTCCCCATGAATCAGCCCCAGCATTTT. Protein sequence: CASSIPGGLPMNQPQHF.

This rearrangement joins TRBV6-5 to TRBJ2-2; possible D gene TRBD1, 6 bases. The CDR3 spans 13 residues. The germline V gene has CDR1 MNHEY and CDR2 SVGAGI. V was shortened by 6 bases and J by 6 bases, with 11 bases between the two germline ends. The CDR3 bases are TGTGCCAGCAGCCCTTCAGGGGCCGGGGAGCTGTTTTTT. This gives the protein CASSPSGAGELFF.

V is TRBV2 and J is TRBJ1-3, with TRBD1 matching 10 bases. This CDR3 contains 17 residues. V was pared by 8 bases and J by 0 bases, with 10 bases of the junction left unmatched. From germline, CDR1 is SNHLY and CDR2 FYNNEI. The CDR3 nucleotides read TGTGCCAGCGGGACTTCGACAGGGGGCCGCTCTGGAAACACCATATATTTT. Its translation: CASGTSTGGRSGNTIYF.